One sample yielded the 11 T cell receptor beta chains listed below, sequenced in a study of OX40 agonist ivuxolimab in advanced cancers. Method: immunoSEQ multiplex PCR; TCRdb's copy keeps in-frame clones and lacks some. The profile covers 55,000 to 90,000 clones, with around 88% appearing a single time and approximately 2.3% taken by the ten largest. This material consisted of CD4+ or CD8+ T cells sorted from blood, taken in a trial of the OX40 agonist ivuxolimab. The receptors here all came from an adult with an advanced solid tumor such as melanoma, head and neck, liver or kidney cancer.

V and J are TRBV28 and TRBJ1-5; D unresolved. Germline CDR1 and CDR2: MDHEN and SYDVKM. V was trimmed by 2 bases and J by 5 bases, leaving 10 bases between them. The length of the CDR3 is 14 residues. This CDR3 reads CASSLTREHQPQHF. CDR3 nucleotides: TGTGCCAGCAGTTTAACCCGGGAACATCAGCCCCAGCATTTT.

This clone was recorded once. At the DNA level, this CDR3 is encoded by other sequences in the same sample as well. The chain joins TRBV5-5 to TRBJ2-3; D remains unclear. The CDR3 covers 12 residues. Germline-derived CDR1 and CDR2 are SGHKS and YYEKEE (reference sequence). V lost 1 base to trimming and J lost 0 bases, with 0 bases between them. CDR3 nucleotide sequence: TGTGCCAGCAGCTTGAGCACAGATACGCAGTATTTT. This encodes CASSLSTDTQYF.

This sequence joins TRBV7-6 and TRBJ2-7, with 9 bases lining up with TRBD2. The junction had 11 bases not matched to a gene; V was cut back by 0 bases and J by 8 bases. The V gene's germline CDR1 is SGHVS and CDR2 FNYEAQ. CDR3 length: 16 amino acids. CDR3 residues: CASSLALAGIPTQQYF. The CDR3 region has the DNA TGTGCCAGCAGCTTAGCGCTAGCGGGGATCCCTACGCAGCAGTACTTC.

The CDR3, as DNA: TGTGCCAGCAGCGGATTTTCCAACTATGGCTACACCTTC. Translated, it gives CASSGFSNYGYTF. The chain uses TRBV5-5 and TRBJ1-2; D call uncertain. This CDR3 is built from 13 residues. V was pared by 4 bases and J by 2 bases, with 9 bases between. CDR1 SGHKS and CDR2 YYEKEE come from the germline V gene (reference sequence).

This clone was observed a single time. The rearrangement uses TRBV18 and TRBJ1-5, with D perhaps TRBD1 (5 bases). The V gene's germline CDR1 is KGHSH and CDR2 LQKENI. V was shortened by 6 bases and J by 7 bases, with 19 bases between the two germline ends. This CDR3 is built from 15 residues. CDR3 in DNA: TGTGCCAGCTCTCGTGGATTGGACACTTCCCAGCCCCAGCATTTT. Amino acid sequence: CASSRGLDTSQPQHF.

This chain uses TRBV7-9 with TRBJ2-2, with D hard to call. The V end lost 1 base, the J end lost 13 bases, and 10 bases lay between the germline ends. The CDR3 contains 12 residues. Germline CDR1 is SEHNR and CDR2 is FQNEAQ (reference sequence). In DNA, the CDR3 is TGTGCCAGCAGCTTAGGGGATGGCGGGCTGTTTTTT. Encoded protein: CASSLGDGGLFF.

The CDR3 is CASSSRDRGFYQPQHF. The CDR3 nucleotides are TGTGCCAGCAGTAGCCGGGACAGGGGTTTTTATCAGCCCCAGCATTTT. The J gene is TRBJ1-5, the V gene TRBV6-6; 10 bases match TRBD1. CDR1 is MNHNY and CDR2 is SVGAGI in the germline V gene (reference sequence). V dropped 5 bases and J dropped 5; count of bases not matched to a gene: 9. The CDR3 is 16 residues long.

This sequence joins TRBV5-1 and TRBJ2-4, with TRBD2 matching over 10 bases. The germline V gene encodes CDR1 SGHRS and CDR2 YFSETQ. The CDR3 is 14 residues long. Trimming cost V 3 bases and J 14 bases; bases outside gene matches: 11. The CDR3 sequence: CASSSLAGVGPKYF. The CDR3 region has the DNA TGCGCCAGCAGCTCCCTAGCGGGAGTGGGCCCCAAGTACTTC.

The DNA of the CDR3 is TGCGCCAGCAGCCCATTGGGCTCCTACAATGAGCAGTTCTTC. The encoded protein is CASSPLGSYNEQFF. The chain recombines TRBV5-1 with TRBJ2-1; unclear D gene. Germline values: CDR1 SGHRS, CDR2 YFSETQ. This CDR3 is 14 amino acids long. V was clipped by 4 bases and J by 0 bases, with 8 bases between them. Full variable domain (missing parts from reference TRBV5-1 and TRBJ2-1): KAGVTQTPRYLIKTRGQQVTLSCSPISGHRSVSWYQQTPGQGLQFLFEYFSETQRNKGNFPGRFSGRQFSNSRSEMNVSTLELGDSALYLCASSPLGSYNEQFFGPGTRLTVL.

This clone was counted once. The V and J genes are TRBV11-2 and TRBJ1-2, with a weak D call TRBD1 (5 bases). This CDR3 is built from 12 residues. V was clipped by 2 bases and J by 6 bases, with 7 bases between them. CDR1 and CDR2 from the germline V gene are SGHAT and FQNNGV. The CDR3 protein is CASSLLTDGYTF. In DNA, the CDR3 is TGTGCCAGCAGCTTACTGACAGATGGCTACACCTTC.

V usage is TRBV10-3 and J usage is TRBJ1-2; possible D gene TRBD1, 5 bases. V was trimmed by 0 bases and J by 8 bases, leaving 13 bases between them. This CDR3 is built from 14 residues. Germline V CDR1 and CDR2: ENHRY, SYGVKD. The CDR3 sequence is CAISESDMSRGYTF. As DNA, the CDR3 is TGTGCCATCAGTGAGTCGGACATGTCGAGAGGCTACACCTTC.